These 2 T cell receptor beta chains were sequenced from one sample in a study of regulatory T cells in long-lasting Graves disease. Time point noted: newly diagnosed GD, antithyroid drugs for less than 3 months. PBMCs were the source of the RNA used for TCR sequencing. iRepertoire HTBI primers and Arm-PCR of CDR3 regions built TCR beta libraries. TCRdb called the multiplex PCR reads again in MiXCR, with one record for every CDR3 protein. The table shows 300,000 to 450,000 distinct CDR3 sequences, with roughly a sixth occurring only once. Here the sequenced sample was peripheral blood mononuclear cells (PBMCs), taken at new diagnosis, from a patient treated with antithyroid drugs. The receptors here all came from a female donor with Graves disease.

The chain carries TRBV28 and TRBJ2-7; D perhaps matches TRBD2 (6 bases). The CDR3 totals 17 residues. V was trimmed by 4 bases and J by 3 bases, leaving 22 bases between them. The germline gives CDR1 MDHEN, CDR2 SYDVKM. CDR3 nucleotide sequence: TGTGCCAGCAGTTCCCCGTCCCCCGGGCAGGGACTCTACGAGCAGTACTTC. Translation: CASSSPSPGQGLYEQYF.

The rearrangement uses TRBV19 and TRBJ1-1; tentatively, D is TRBD1 (6 bases). This CDR3 region has 15 residues. The V end lost 5 bases, the J end lost 3 bases, and 16 bases lay between the germline ends. Germline V lookup: CDR1 LNHDA, CDR2 SQIVND (reference sequence). In DNA form, the CDR3 reads TGTGCCAGTAGTGCCCCAACAGGGTATGACACTGAAGCTTTCTTT. Residues: CASSAPTGYDTEAFF.